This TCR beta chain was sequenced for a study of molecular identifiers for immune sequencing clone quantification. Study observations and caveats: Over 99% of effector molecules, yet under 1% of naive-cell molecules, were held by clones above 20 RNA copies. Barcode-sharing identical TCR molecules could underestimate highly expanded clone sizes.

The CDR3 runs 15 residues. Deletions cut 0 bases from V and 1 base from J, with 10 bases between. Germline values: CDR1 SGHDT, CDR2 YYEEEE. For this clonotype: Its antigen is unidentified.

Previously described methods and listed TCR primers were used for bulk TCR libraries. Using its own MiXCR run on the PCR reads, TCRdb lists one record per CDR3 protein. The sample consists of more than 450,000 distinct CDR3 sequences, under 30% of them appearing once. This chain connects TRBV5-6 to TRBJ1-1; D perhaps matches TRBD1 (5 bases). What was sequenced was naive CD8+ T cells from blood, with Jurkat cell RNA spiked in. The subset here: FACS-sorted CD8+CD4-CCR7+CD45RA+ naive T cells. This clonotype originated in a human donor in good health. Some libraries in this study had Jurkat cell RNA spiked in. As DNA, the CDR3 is TGTGCCAGCAGCTTGGCCGACAGAGCGAACACTGAAGCTTTCTTT. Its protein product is CASSLADRANTEAFF.